This T cell receptor (beta chain) came from a study of cytomegalovirus exposure and HLA in healthy donors. For the study at large: The roughly 110 validation repertoires used the same platform as the approximately 670 first-cohort repertoires (as reported by a later analysis). Overall study findings and caveats: Many donors shared some public TCRs, even though most TCR sequences were rare. A list of more than 150 TCR beta chains associated with cytomegalovirus was given. That first-cohort TCR clusters tended to co-occur in the approximately 110 validation repertoires was found in a later analysis.

Comment on this clone: Its antigen remains unknown.

CDR1 is GTSNPN and CDR2 is SVGIG in the germline V gene (reference sequence). CDR3 length equals 16 residues. V lost 0 bases and J lost 3, with 18 bases in between. TCRdb's table, derived via immunoSEQ multiplex PCR, lists solely in-frame clones and lacks some. The sample records just over 65,000 clones, around 97% being singletons. The sequence was obtained from a woman under 30 in good health and CMV-seropositive. V gene TRBV30 combines with J gene TRBJ2-7; tentatively, D is TRBD1 (5 bases). Sequences were obtained from PBMCs. The CDR3 DNA is TGTGCCTGGAGTGTGATTCTAGGGGAAAAACTCTACGAGCAGTACTTC. Protein product: CAWSVILGEKLYEQYF.